Described below is a single T cell receptor (beta chain) sequence and its context. The data originate from a study of T cell changes during pregnancy in multiple sclerosis. Sequenced by immunoSEQ multiplex PCR; TCRdb stores in-frame clones only, minus some. The sample has around 62,000 clones, nearly 90% seen once; the top ten hold 2% to 3%. This sample comprised peripheral blood, obtained in the first trimester of pregnancy. The clonotype originates from a female donor with multiple sclerosis, enrolled in a pregnancy study.

Written as DNA, the CDR3 is TGTGCCAGCAGTTTAGTCCCGAGAGATACGCAGTATTTT. This translates into CASSLVPRDTQYF. This chain joins TRBV27 and TRBJ2-3; D ambiguous. The CDR3 has 13 amino acids. V gave up 2 bases and J gave up 5 bases, with 8 bases separating them. Germline CDR1 and CDR2: MNHEY and SMNVEV (reference sequence).